This TCR beta chain was sequenced in a study of CD8+ T cells in alopecia areata. General observations from the study: Tofacitinib significantly lowered scalp clonality and expanded CD8+ clones among the top 100. In patients, TCRs were shared less clearly than in mice, and HLA may possibly be involved.

The treatment: oral pan-JAK inhibitor, 5-10 mg twice daily. Reverse transcribed after extraction, RNA yielded cDNA as the sequencing template. TCRdb keeps only in-frame clones here, not all; method: immunoSEQ multiplex PCR. The data contain about 76,000 clones, approximately 70% of them singletons. About this clone: Its antigen is unidentified.

This CDR3 is built from 14 residues. Germline lookup yields CDR1 SEHNR and CDR2 FQNEAQ (reference sequence). V lost 5 bases, J lost 0 bases, and 11 bases lay in between. Material: CD8+ T cells sorted from blood, obtained at week 24, from a patient treated with tofacitinib. The TCR was taken from a human donor with alopecia areata. The chain couples TRBV7-9 to TRBJ2-7; D uncertain. In DNA form, the CDR3 reads TGTGCCAGCAGCGCAGGAGTGGTCTCCTACGAGCAGTACTTC. It is translated as CASSAGVVSYEQYF. Filled out from reference TRBV7-9 and TRBJ2-7, the complete variable domain reads DTGVSQNPRHKITKRGQNVTFRCDPISEHNRLYWYRQTLGQGPEFLTYFQNEAQLEKSRLLSDRFSAERPKGSFSTLEIQRTEQGDSAMYLCASSAGVVSYEQYFGPGTRLTVT.